Detailed here is one T cell receptor beta chain. Its cognate antigen is unknown. This sample was included in a study of T cell responses to AZD1222 COVID-19 vaccine. Notes on the study in general: Targets within unmutated variant regions were reportedly found for nearly half of spike-specific TCRs. Mostly white British, mostly female donors; authors suggested clonal diversity may be underestimated.

Profiled with immunoSEQ multiplex PCR; TCRdb holds only in-frame clones, not every one. The profile shows 85,000 to 130,000 clones, roughly 90% of them singletons. The CDR3 is 19 residues long. From germline, CDR1 is MNHEY and CDR2 SMNVEV (reference sequence). V lost 6 bases, J lost 2 bases, and 27 bases lay in between. This chain connects TRBV27 to TRBJ2-3, with D tentatively TRBD1 (5 bases). The TCR was taken from an adult in good health. This material consisted of peripheral blood, taken on day 0 of AZD1222 vaccination. CDR3 sequence (DNA): TGTGCCAGCAGCACTTTCAGGGTGTTGACATTTACACACACAGATACGCAGTATTTT. Residues: CASSTFRVLTFTHTDTQYF.